These T cell receptor beta chains were read from a single sample in a study of T cells in localized non-small cell lung cancer. The table came from immunoSEQ multiplex PCR; TCRdb's copy has only in-frame clones and leaves some out. The repertoire includes 65,000 to 80,000 clones, approximately 88% of them detected once, and approximately 1.2% sits in the top ten. The material sequenced was peripheral blood, taken before any cancer treatment. The receptors were gathered from a female donor older than 55 with stage I lung adenocarcinoma. Each CDR3 is given with its conserved first and last residue. The D gene is left open where the match is weak. A clone size is listed for some rows: how often the clone was seen (once, few, many), or a class if it is expanded.

TRBJ2-1,TRBV7-3,TRBD2,NA,CASSSGLAGVLNEQFF,TGTGCCAGCAGCTCCGGACTAGCGGGAGTCCTTAATGAGCAGTTCTTC
TRBJ2-1,TRBV6-5,NA,NA,CASSLTQGGHNEQFF,TGTGCCAGCAGTTTGACCCAGGGTGGCCACAATGAGCAGTTCTTC
TRBJ2-7,TRBV28,NA,NA,CASSLVGLGEQYF,TGTGCCAGCAGTTTAGTGGGGTTGGGGGAGCAGTACTTC
TRBJ2-7,TRBV6-1,NA,NA,CASRTGTSSYEQYF,TGTGCCAGCAGAACTGGGACGTCTTCCTACGAGCAGTACTTC
TRBJ1-1,TRBV5-4,NA,once,CASSFNTGFSTEAFF,TGTGCCAGCAGCTTTAATACAGGATTCTCCACTGAAGCTTTCTTT
TRBJ1-5,TRBV27,NA,few,CASSFFGQPQHF,TGTGCCAGCAGTTTTTTCGGTCAGCCCCAGCATTTT
TRBJ1-1,TRBV6-6,NA,NA,CASSYQRNTEAFF,TGTGCCAGCAGTTACCAGAGGAACACTGAAGCTTTCTTT
TRBJ1-2,TRBV5-1,NA,NA,CASSLATGASNYGYTF,TGCGCCAGCAGCTTGGCTACGGGGGCGTCTAACTATGGCTACACCTTC
TRBJ2-3,TRBV28,NA,NA,CASSLPGEDTQYF,TGTGCCAGCAGTTTACCCGGGGAAGATACGCAGTATTTT
TRBJ2-2,TRBV6-5,NA,NA,CASTEGLPSTGELFF,TGTGCCAGCACTGAGGGACTCCCCAGCACCGGGGAGCTGTTTTTT
TRBJ2-1,TRBV25-1,NA,NA,CASSESTQYNEQFF,TGTGCCAGCAGTGAGTCGACCCAATACAATGAGCAGTTCTTC
TRBJ2-2,TRBV5-1,NA,few,CASSLEGTTGELFF,TGCGCCAGCAGCTTGGAAGGGACCACCGGGGAGCTGTTTTTT
TRBJ1-3,TRBV5-5,NA,NA,CASTLTSGNTIYF,TGTGCCAGCACCCTGACGTCCGGAAACACCATATATTTT
TRBJ2-7,TRBV28,NA,NA,CASSPPAGRYYEQYF,TGTGCCAGCAGCCCCCCCGCGGGACGATACTACGAGCAGTACTTC
TRBJ2-5,TRBV7-3,NA,NA,CASSLRGQETQYF,TGTGCCAGCAGCTTACGGGGGCAAGAGACCCAGTACTTC
TRBJ2-7,TRBV11-1,NA,once,CASSFAGIYEQYF,TGTGCCAGCAGCTTCGCGGGGATCTACGAGCAGTACTTC
TRBJ2-7,TRBV27,TRBD1,NA,CASRITGGSTYEQYF,TGTGCCAGCCGTATTACAGGGGGCTCCACCTACGAGCAGTACTTC
TRBJ2-2,TRBV9,TRBD2,NA,CASSAGLAGQNTGELFF,TGTGCCAGCAGCGCGGGACTAGCGGGGCAAAACACCGGGGAGCTGTTTTTT
TRBJ2-3,TRBV5-5,NA,NA,CASSLAIQGGADTQYF,TGTGCCAGCAGCTTGGCGATCCAGGGAGGCGCAGATACGCAGTATTTT
TRBJ1-2,TRBV19,TRBD1,NA,CASVTGGGGLYTF,TGTGCCAGTGTAACAGGGGGCGGTGGCCTCTACACCTTC
TRBJ2-2,TRBV7-9,NA,NA,CASSSKYRATGELFF,TGTGCCAGCAGCTCTAAATACAGGGCCACCGGGGAGCTGTTTTTT
TRBJ1-3,TRBV4-1,NA,NA,CASSQDDRRAVGNTIYF,TGCGCCAGCAGCCAAGATGACAGGAGGGCTGTTGGAAACACCATATATTTT
TRBJ1-3,TRBV9,NA,NA,CASSVDTSSGNTIYF,TGTGCCAGCAGCGTAGACACTAGCTCTGGAAACACCATATATTTT
TRBJ1-1,TRBV19,NA,NA,CASSILGKEWNTEAFF,TGTGCCAGTAGTATTTTGGGTAAAGAGTGGAACACTGAAGCTTTCTTT
TRBJ1-1,TRBV6-1,TRBD1,NA,CASKGQPNTEAFF,TGTGCCAGCAAGGGACAGCCTAACACTGAAGCTTTCTTT
TRBJ2-3,TRBV5-1,TRBD1,NA,CASSLSPIGQGRADTQYF,TGCGCCAGCAGCTTGAGCCCTATTGGACAGGGGAGGGCAGATACGCAGTATTTT
TRBJ1-5,TRBV19,NA,NA,CASTRYPITGPNQPQHF,TGTGCCAGTACCAGATACCCAATAACAGGGCCCAATCAGCCCCAGCATTTT
TRBJ2-7,TRBV9,NA,NA,CASSVDGRRMDEQYF,TGTGCCAGCAGCGTAGACGGCAGACGGATGGACGAGCAGTACTTC
TRBJ2-1,TRBV19,NA,NA,CASSITRRDEQFF,TGTGCCAGTAGTATCACCCGACGCGATGAGCAGTTCTTC
TRBJ1-4,TRBV6-1,TRBD1,NA,CASSANPQGAATNEKLFF,TGTGCCAGCAGTGCGAATCCCCAGGGGGCGGCAACTAATGAAAAACTGTTTTTT
TRBJ1-1,TRBV15,NA,NA,CATSAHLGTEAFF,TGTGCCACCAGCGCCCATCTGGGCACTGAAGCTTTCTTT
TRBJ2-5,TRBV18,NA,NA,CASSPESGETQYF,TGTGCCAGCTCACCCGAATCAGGAGAGACCCAGTACTTC
TRBJ2-3,TRBV19,NA,NA,CASGYLGTQYF,TGTGCCAGTGGTTACCTTGGGACGCAGTATTTT
TRBJ2-3,TRBV28,NA,NA,CASRSADTQYF,TGTGCCAGCAGGTCTGCAGATACGCAGTATTTT
TRBJ2-7,TRBV18,NA,NA,CASSPSRRSYEQYF,TGTGCCAGCTCACCATCGCGGCGCTCCTACGAGCAGTACTTC
TRBJ2-1,TRBV29-1,TRBD2,NA,CSVEASLAGVYNEQFF,TGCAGCGTTGAAGCTTCCCTAGCGGGAGTCTACAATGAGCAGTTCTTC
TRBJ1-2,TRBV2,NA,few,CASREGLLRGYTF,TGTGCCAGCAGGGAAGGGCTTCTCCGGGGCTACACCTTC
TRBJ2-1,TRBV6-4,TRBD2,NA,CASSTWRGGSNEQFF,TGTGCCAGCAGTACTTGGCGGGGGGGTAGCAATGAGCAGTTCTTC
TRBJ2-7,TRBV25-1,TRBD1,NA,CASSDYRGREQYF,TGTGCCAGCAGTGACTACAGGGGGCGCGAGCAGTACTTC
TRBJ1-1,TRBV5-1,NA,NA,CASSLESNTEAFF,TGCGCCAGCAGCTTGGAGTCGAACACTGAAGCTTTCTTT
TRBJ1-2,TRBV4-1,NA,NA,CASSRGGRSNYGYTF,TGCGCCAGCAGCCGTGGTGGCAGGTCTAACTATGGCTACACCTTC
TRBJ1-5,TRBV2,NA,NA,CASSGGYNQPQHF,TGTGCCAGCAGTGGGGGGTACAATCAGCCCCAGCATTTT
TRBJ1-4,TRBV7-2,NA,NA,CASSYDRTNEKLFF,TGTGCCAGCAGCTACGACAGGACCAATGAAAAACTGTTTTTT
TRBJ2-3,TRBV10-3,TRBD1,NA,CAISHSGTEYDTQYF,TGTGCCATCAGCCACTCCGGGACAGAGTATGATACGCAGTATTTT
TRBJ2-7,TRBV7-8,TRBD2,NA,CASSLLLGTIGDEQYF,TGTGCCAGCAGCCTACTCCTCGGGACTATCGGCGACGAGCAGTACTTC
TRBJ1-1,TRBV7-3,NA,NA,CASSFYPSQGYTEAFF,TGTGCCAGCAGTTTTTACCCATCACAGGGATACACTGAAGCTTTCTTT
TRBJ1-6,TRBV10-3,NA,NA,CAISESRGQNSPLHF,TGTGCCATCAGTGAATCTCGGGGGCAAAATTCACCCCTCCACTTT
TRBJ2-7,TRBV7-6,NA,NA,CASSFFRERTYEQYF,TGTGCCAGCAGCTTCTTCCGGGAGAGAACCTACGAGCAGTACTTC
TRBJ2-1,TRBV5-4,TRBD2,NA,CASSHPRLAGGLEQFF,TGTGCCAGCAGTCACCCCCGACTAGCGGGGGGGCTTGAGCAGTTCTTC